Below, 21 T cell receptor beta chains from the same sample are listed, as sequenced in a study of graft-versus-host responses after intestinal transplantation. Antigen specificity for these receptors is unknown. This table comes from immunoSEQ multiplex PCR, and its TCRdb copy is limited to in-frame clones, with some not included. In the table there are 70,000 to 95,000 clones, approximately 92% of which are singletons. The sequenced sample was unstimulated CD8+ T cells sorted from spleen or lymph node cells, obtained before transplant. The receptors were gathered from a human donor who was the organ donor for an intestinal transplant.

The chain uses TRBV10-3 and TRBJ1-1, with D maybe TRBD1 (6 bases). V was clipped by 6 bases and J by 1 base, with 12 bases between them. There are 14 residues in the CDR3. Germline assignment: CDR1 ENHRY and CDR2 SYGVKD. Written as DNA, the CDR3 is TGTGCCATCAGCACAGTGGACAGGAACACTGAAGCTTTCTTT. Translation gives CAISTVDRNTEAFF.

The chain carries TRBV9 and TRBJ2-7; D call uncertain. The germline V gene encodes CDR1 SGDLS and CDR2 YYNGEE. The CDR3 sequence is 14 residues long. V lost 2 bases to trimming and J lost 5 bases, with 14 bases between them. The CDR3 nucleotides read TGTGCCAGCAGCGTTGGCGTTTCTGGGCACGAGCAGTACTTC. This sequence encodes CASSVGVSGHEQYF.

The V gene is TRBV15, the J gene TRBJ2-1; perhaps TRBD2 as D (5 bases). This CDR3 contains 14 residues. V was pared by 2 bases and J by 8 bases, with 13 bases between. Germline V gives CDR1 LNHNV, CDR2 YYDKDF (reference sequence). The CDR3 loop is CATSRTLANDEQFF. CDR3 nucleotide sequence: TGTGCCACCAGCAGAACGCTAGCAAATGATGAGCAGTTCTTC. The full variable domain, completed using reference TRBV15 and TRBJ2-1, is DAMVIQNPRYQVTQFGKPVTLSCSQTLNHNVMYWYQQKSSQAPKLLFHYYDKDFNNEADTPDNFQSRRPNTSFCFLDIRSPGLGDTAMYLCATSRTLANDEQFFGPGTRLTVL.

V usage is TRBV6-4 and J usage is TRBJ2-3; the match to TRBD2 covers 8 bases. The CDR3 is made up of 14 amino acids. The ends lost 3 bases at V and 2 bases at J; junction bases unmatched: 1. Germline V gene sequence: CDR1 MRHNA, CDR2 SNTAGT. Written as DNA, the CDR3 is TGTGCCAGCAGTGAGCGGGGGGCCACAGATACGCAGTATTTT. It is translated as CASSERGATDTQYF.

V is TRBV14 and J is TRBJ2-5; TRBD2 is a possible D gene (5 bases). The CDR3 extends over 16 amino acids. V lost 1 base and J lost 2, with 14 bases in between. From germline, CDR1 is SGHDN and CDR2 FVKESK. CDR3 protein: CASSQVPSLFQETQYF. CDR3 DNA sequence: TGTGCCAGCAGCCAAGTACCTAGCCTGTTTCAAGAGACCCAGTACTTC.

The J gene is TRBJ2-7, the V gene TRBV10-2; D not certain. The ends were cut back, 9 bases at V and 5 bases at J, with 11 bases in the middle. Germline-derived CDR1 and CDR2 are WSHSY and SAAADI. The CDR3 loop spans 11 amino acids. DNA for the CDR3: TGCGCCAGGGGTAAGCGTCACGAGCAGTACTTC. Translated: CARGKRHEQYF.

This clone was seen just once. V usage is TRBV19 and J usage is TRBJ1-2, with D unresolved. Deletions cut 7 bases from V and 6 bases from J, with 18 bases between. This CDR3 has 14 amino acids. Germline V gene lookup returns CDR1 LNHDA and CDR2 SQIVND (reference sequence). CDR3 in DNA: TGTGCCAGTACCCCCACGCCCAGTGGGCATGGCTACACCTTC. Translation: CASTPTPSGHGYTF.

This clone came up once. The V call is TRBV7-9, the J call TRBJ2-5; 14 bases map to TRBD2. The length of the CDR3 is 19 residues. Unmatched junction bases numbered 12, after V lost 5 bases and J lost 1 base. CDR1 is SEHNR, CDR2 FQNEAQ, per germline (reference sequence). The CDR3 sequence is CASSDQPGLAGDCQETQYF. DNA of the CDR3: TGTGCCAGCAGCGATCAACCGGGACTAGCGGGGGACTGCCAAGAGACCCAGTACTTC.

This clone turned up a few times. This rearrangement joins TRBV30 to TRBJ1-1, with D unclear. Germline V gene sequence: CDR1 GTSNPN, CDR2 SVGIG (reference sequence). CDR3 length: 15 amino acids. V gave up 4 bases and J gave up 4 bases, with 19 bases separating them. The CDR3 protein is CAWIAGSGWVTEAFF. The CDR3 DNA is TGTGCCTGGATTGCAGGCAGCGGGTGGGTCACTGAAGCTTTCTTT.

This chain uses TRBV2 with TRBJ2-1, with a tentative D call TRBD2 (6 bases). V lost 9 bases and J 1 base, leaving 16 bases between the germline ends. CDR3 length equals 15 residues. Germline values: CDR1 SNHLY, CDR2 FYNNEI. The CDR3 here is CARGPGLPSYNEQFF. CDR3 in DNA: TGTGCCAGAGGACCGGGACTCCCTTCCTACAATGAGCAGTTCTTC.

This clone appeared once. This chain uses TRBV13 with TRBJ2-6; D unclear. V was cut by 6 bases and J by 4 bases, with 7 bases left in between. Germline values: CDR1 PRHDT, CDR2 FYEKMQ (reference sequence). The CDR3 runs 13 residues. Here the CDR3 reads CASSFEGANVLTF. Written as DNA, the CDR3 is TGTGCCAGCAGTTTCGAGGGGGCCAACGTCCTGACTTTC.

V is TRBV12-1 and J is TRBJ2-1; the table assigns TRBD2, which was not confirmed against the DNA. TRBV12-1 represents a pseudogene. The CDR3 spans 17 residues. CDR3 amino acids: CASSLGLAGVSYNEQFF. The CDR3 nucleotides are TGTGCCAGCAGCCTAGGACTAGCGGGAGTTTCCTACAATGAGCAGTTCTTC.

The CDR3 region has the DNA TGTGCCAGCCAGACAGGGGACACCGGGGAGCTGTTTTTT. This codes for CASQTGDTGELFF. The rearrangement joins TRBV19 to TRBJ2-2; 8 positions agree with TRBD1. Trimming at V came to 9 bases and at J to 3 bases, leaving 3 bases not matched to a gene. This CDR3 is 13 amino acids long. Germline values: CDR1 LNHDA, CDR2 SQIVND (reference sequence).

The CDR3 protein is CASSLLRGNTGELFF. The CDR3 DNA reads TGTGCCAGCAGCTTACTCCGGGGGAACACCGGGGAGCTGTTTTTT. V and J are TRBV7-6 and TRBJ2-2; D possibly corresponds to TRBD2 (5 bases). The V gene's germline CDR1 is SGHVS and CDR2 FNYEAQ. V was shortened by 2 bases and J by 1 base, with 8 bases between the two germline ends. The CDR3 runs 15 residues.

Comment on this clone: The junction shows a germline mismatch at one end, possibly a read error. This sample also contains other DNA sequences that code for the same CDR3. The chain employs TRBV6-1 and TRBJ2-7; TRBD1 aligns across 7 bases. There are 14 residues in the CDR3. Germline V CDR1 and CDR2: MNHNS, SASEGT. The CDR3 loop reads CASVQDRSSYEQYF. CDR3 nucleotides: TGCGCCAGCGTACAGGACAGGAGCTCCTACGAGCAGTACTTC.

Only a few counts were recorded for this clone. The DNA for the CDR3 is TGTGCCAGCAGCTTGGTGGGTAGCGGGGGGGCCAATGAGCAGTTCTTC. Translated: CASSLVGSGGANEQFF. The chain carries TRBV5-6 and TRBJ2-1, with TRBD2 matching over 11 bases. The V and J ends lost 0 bases and 6 bases, in that order; junction bases with no gene match: 5. Germline CDR1 is SGHDT and CDR2 is YYEEEE. This CDR3 spans 16 amino acids.

The chain has TRBV28 and TRBJ2-3, with 10 bases fitting TRBD2. CDR1 MDHEN and CDR2 SYDVKM come from the germline V gene. V was clipped by 4 bases and J by 2 bases; unmatched bases: 3. This CDR3 region has 15 residues. CDR3 DNA sequence: TGTGCCAGCAGTTCCGGACTAGCGGTCACAGATACGCAGTATTTT. Translating it yields CASSSGLAVTDTQYF.

The genes are TRBV15 and TRBJ2-3; TRBD1 is a possible D gene (6 bases). The CDR3 is 14 amino acids. Germline lookup yields CDR1 LNHNV and CDR2 YYDKDF (reference sequence). Trimming shortened V by 1 base and J by 8 bases, and 13 bases separated the two germline ends. CDR3 coding DNA: TGTGCCACCAGCAGAGTGACAGGATTCGGTACGCAGTATTTT. Translation gives CATSRVTGFGTQYF.

The J gene is TRBJ2-7, the V gene TRBV13; 7 bases match TRBD2. V lost 4 bases, J lost 3 bases, and 6 bases stayed unmatched. This CDR3 is built from 14 residues. Germline V gives CDR1 PRHDT, CDR2 FYEKMQ (reference sequence). The CDR3 spells CASSSLGGGYEQYF. CDR3 bases: TGTGCCAGCAGCTCCCTGGGGGGGGGCTACGAGCAGTACTTC.

This clone has only one observation. This chain joins TRBV6-5 and TRBJ1-2; D unclear. This CDR3 spans 13 amino acids. The V and J ends lost 2 bases and 8 bases respectively, with 12 bases between them. Germline lookup yields CDR1 MNHEY and CDR2 SVGAGI. The CDR3 loop is CASSYNSGEGYTF. CDR3 bases: TGTGCCAGCAGTTACAATTCGGGAGAAGGCTACACCTTC.

This clone has just one count. This chain uses TRBV11-2 with TRBJ2-7, with D tentatively TRBD2 (6 bases). The CDR3 spans 13 residues. Germline V gene lookup returns CDR1 SGHAT and CDR2 FQNNGV. The germline V and J ends were trimmed by 3 bases and 3 bases, with 9 bases remaining between them. CDR3 bases: TGTGCCAGCAGCTTTGGGGAGGTCTACGAGCAGTACTTC. Translated, it gives CASSFGEVYEQYF.